Listed below are T cell receptor beta chains from one sample, sequenced in a study of CD8 T cells in Susac syndrome. TCRdb fed the immunoSEQ multiplex PCR reads into MiXCR, producing one record per CDR3 protein. The sample has roughly 180,000 distinct CDR3 sequences, over 90% seen once. The source material was CD4+ T cells from PBMCs. The receptor source for this set is a human donor with Susac syndrome. Each CDR3 is given with its conserved first and last residue. D genes are given only for firm matches. A clone size is listed for some rows: how often the clone was seen (once, few, many), or a class if it is expanded.

V gene: TRBV7-3; D gene: NA; J gene: TRBJ2-1; clone size: NA; CDR3 DNA: TGTGCCAGCAGCAAGGACGACTGGGCTGAGCAGTTCTTC; CDR3 protein: CASSKDDWAEQFF
V gene: TRBV20-1; D gene: TRBD1; J gene: TRBJ1-3; clone size: NA; CDR3 DNA: TGCAGTGCTAGGGGACAGGGTGACACCATATATTTT; CDR3 protein: CSARGQGDTIYF
V gene: TRBV30; D gene: TRBD2; J gene: TRBJ2-7; clone size: NA; CDR3 DNA: TGTGCCTGGAGAAGCCTAGCGGGAGAACGGCAGTACTTC; CDR3 protein: CAWRSLAGERQYF
V gene: TRBV2; D gene: NA; J gene: TRBJ1-1; clone size: NA; CDR3 DNA: TGTGCCAGCAGTGCCGGGGCAGACCCTGAAGCTTTCTTT; CDR3 protein: CASSAGADPEAFF
V gene: TRBV28; D gene: NA; J gene: TRBJ1-5; clone size: NA; CDR3 DNA: TGTGCCAGCAGTCCAAGACGAGGCAATCAGCCCCAGCATTTT; CDR3 protein: CASSPRRGNQPQHF
V gene: TRBV12-3/TRBV12-4; D gene: NA; J gene: TRBJ2-4; clone size: NA; CDR3 DNA: TGTGCCAGCAGTTTTAGGGGAACCAAAAACATTCAGTACTTC; CDR3 protein: CASSFRGTKNIQYF
V gene: TRBV4-3; D gene: NA; J gene: TRBJ1-4; clone size: NA; CDR3 DNA: TGCGCCAGCAGCCAAGATAGATCTACCACGTACGAAAAACTGTTTTTT; CDR3 protein: CASSQDRSTTYEKLFF
V gene: TRBV20-1; D gene: TRBD1; J gene: TRBJ2-5; clone size: NA; CDR3 DNA: TGCAGTGCCACGACAGGGGTCGAACTCCAAGAGACCCAGTACTTC; CDR3 protein: CSATTGVELQETQYF
V gene: TRBV29-1; D gene: TRBD2; J gene: TRBJ2-3; clone size: NA; CDR3 DNA: TGCAGCGTTGAAATTCGACTAGCGGGAGGTGATCCGCAGTATTTT; CDR3 protein: CSVEIRLAGGDPQYF
V gene: TRBV6-6; D gene: NA; J gene: TRBJ2-1; clone size: NA; CDR3 DNA: TGTGCCAGCAGTTACGAAACCTACAATGAGCAGTTCTTC; CDR3 protein: CASSYETYNEQFF
V gene: TRBV2; D gene: TRBD1; J gene: TRBJ1-5; clone size: NA; CDR3 DNA: TGTGCCAGCAAGGGGTATTCGGGACAGGGGAATCAGCCCCAGCATTTT; CDR3 protein: CASKGYSGQGNQPQHF
V gene: TRBV20-1; D gene: NA; J gene: TRBJ1-2; clone size: few; CDR3 DNA: TGCAGTGCTAGAAGGTTCGGGGGGGATGGCTACACCTTC; CDR3 protein: CSARRFGGDGYTF
V gene: TRBV6-2/TRBV6-3; D gene: NA; J gene: TRBJ1-5; clone size: few; CDR3 DNA: TGTGCCGCTGCCCGGCAGCACAATCAGCCCCAGCATTTT; CDR3 protein: CAAARQHNQPQHF
V gene: TRBV27; D gene: NA; J gene: TRBJ2-7; clone size: NA; CDR3 DNA: TGTGCCAGCAGTTTATTTAGTATGTTCGGAGCCCCAATCCTTGGGGAGCAGTACTTC; CDR3 protein: CASSLFSMFGAPILGEQYF
V gene: TRBV3-1; D gene: NA; J gene: TRBJ1-5; clone size: NA; CDR3 DNA: TGTGCCAGCAGCCAATTCAATCAGCCCCAGCATTTT; CDR3 protein: CASSQFNQPQHF
V gene: TRBV30; D gene: NA; J gene: TRBJ1-1; clone size: NA; CDR3 DNA: TGTGCCTGGAGTATTACGAACACTGAAGCTTTCTTT; CDR3 protein: CAWSITNTEAFF
V gene: TRBV3-1; D gene: TRBD2; J gene: TRBJ2-1; clone size: NA; CDR3 DNA: TGTGCCAGCAGCCAACTTAGCGGGGGGTTCCGTGAGCAGTTCTTC; CDR3 protein: CASSQLSGGFREQFF
V gene: TRBV18; D gene: NA; J gene: TRBJ1-1; clone size: few; CDR3 DNA: TGTGCCAGCTCCCTACAGGCGAACACTGAAGCTTTCTTT; CDR3 protein: CASSLQANTEAFF
V gene: TRBV30; D gene: NA; J gene: TRBJ2-3; clone size: NA; CDR3 DNA: TGTGCCTGGAGGCCTAGCGTTGATACGCAGTATTTT; CDR3 protein: CAWRPSVDTQYF
V gene: TRBV12-5; D gene: NA; J gene: TRBJ1-5; clone size: NA; CDR3 DNA: TGTGCTAGTGGTTTGGTACTCGGGGTAGGGAGCAATCAGCCCCAGCATTTT; CDR3 protein: CASGLVLGVGSNQPQHF
V gene: TRBV12-3/TRBV12-4; D gene: NA; J gene: TRBJ2-4; clone size: NA; CDR3 DNA: TGTGCCAGCAGTCCAGTGCCCCTGAAAAACATTCAGTACTTC; CDR3 protein: CASSPVPLKNIQYF
V gene: TRBV30; D gene: NA; J gene: TRBJ2-1; clone size: NA; CDR3 DNA: TGTGCCTGGAGTGTACGTGGGGGCAATGAGCAGTTCTTC; CDR3 protein: CAWSVRGGNEQFF
V gene: TRBV18; D gene: NA; J gene: TRBJ2-1; clone size: NA; CDR3 DNA: TGTGCCAGCTCACCCCCTATTAGTGAGCAGTTCTTC; CDR3 protein: CASSPPISEQFF
V gene: TRBV5-1; D gene: TRBD2; J gene: TRBJ2-3; clone size: NA; CDR3 DNA: TGCGCCAGCAGCACTATATCGGCGGGGGGCGGCACAGATACGCAGTATTTT; CDR3 protein: CASSTISAGGGTDTQYF
V gene: TRBV4-2; D gene: NA; J gene: TRBJ1-1; clone size: NA; CDR3 DNA: TGTGCCAGCAGCCAAGATAGTAGGGCGGACGCTGAAGCTTTCTTT; CDR3 protein: CASSQDSRADAEAFF
V gene: TRBV15; D gene: TRBD1; J gene: TRBJ1-5; clone size: NA; CDR3 DNA: TGTGCCACCAGCTCGGACAGGGGGCGAGGTCAGCCCCAGCATTTT; CDR3 protein: CATSSDRGRGQPQHF
V gene: TRBV30; D gene: NA; J gene: TRBJ1-2; clone size: NA; CDR3 DNA: TGTGCCTGGAGTCCGACGGTGAACTATGGCTACACCTTC; CDR3 protein: CAWSPTVNYGYTF
V gene: TRBV18; D gene: TRBD1; J gene: TRBJ1-1; clone size: once; CDR3 DNA: TGTGCCAGCTCAACTGATGGACAGGGGGTTGAAGCTTTCTTT; CDR3 protein: CASSTDGQGVEAFF
V gene: TRBV2; D gene: NA; J gene: TRBJ2-2; clone size: NA; CDR3 DNA: TGTGCCAGCAGAAAGACCGGGTGGGCCGGGGAGCTGTTTTTT; CDR3 protein: CASRKTGWAGELFF
V gene: TRBV15; D gene: NA; J gene: TRBJ1-3; clone size: NA; CDR3 DNA: TGTGCCACCTCGAACCTCCACGGGTACACCATATATTTT; CDR3 protein: CATSNLHGYTIYF
V gene: TRBV20-1; D gene: NA; J gene: TRBJ2-1; clone size: NA; CDR3 DNA: TGCAGTGCAGTAGTCGGTGAGCAGTTCTTC; CDR3 protein: CSAVVGEQFF
V gene: TRBV30; D gene: NA; J gene: TRBJ1-2; clone size: NA; CDR3 DNA: TGTGCCTGGCTCCAGGGGTCCCTCTATGGCTACACCTTC; CDR3 protein: CAWLQGSLYGYTF
V gene: TRBV7-2; D gene: NA; J gene: TRBJ1-1; clone size: NA; CDR3 DNA: TGTGCCAGCAGCTTTAGAGGGAGCCCCGAAGCTTTCTTT; CDR3 protein: CASSFRGSPEAFF
V gene: TRBV20-1; D gene: NA; J gene: TRBJ2-7; clone size: NA; CDR3 DNA: TGCAGTGCTAGACCCGAAACGGGACCCGGACAGGAGCAGTACTTC; CDR3 protein: CSARPETGPGQEQYF
V gene: TRBV18; D gene: NA; J gene: TRBJ2-3; clone size: NA; CDR3 DNA: TGTGCCAGCTCACCTCTCGACCATATTCCCTCGCAGTATTTT; CDR3 protein: CASSPLDHIPSQYF
V gene: TRBV20-1; D gene: NA; J gene: TRBJ1-1; clone size: NA; CDR3 DNA: TGCAGTGCTAGAGATAGGGAAGGGGTGCTGAAAACTGAAGCTTTCTTT; CDR3 protein: CSARDREGVLKTEAFF
V gene: TRBV7-9; D gene: NA; J gene: TRBJ2-3; clone size: NA; CDR3 DNA: TGTGCCAGCAGCTTAGAGCTACGCACAGATACGCAGTATTTT; CDR3 protein: CASSLELRTDTQYF
V gene: TRBV30; D gene: NA; J gene: TRBJ1-1; clone size: NA; CDR3 DNA: TGTGCCTGGAACCTCGACGTCGACACTGAAGCTTTCTTT; CDR3 protein: CAWNLDVDTEAFF
V gene: TRBV20-1; D gene: NA; J gene: TRBJ1-1; clone size: NA; CDR3 DNA: TGCAGTGCTAGAGATAAGAGTTGGACACCCTGGGGGACTGAAGCTTTCTTT; CDR3 protein: CSARDKSWTPWGTEAFF
V gene: TRBV27; D gene: TRBD1; J gene: TRBJ1-1; clone size: NA; CDR3 DNA: TGTGCCAGCAGTTTACGGGTGGGACAGGGTACTGAAGCTTTCTTT; CDR3 protein: CASSLRVGQGTEAFF
V gene: TRBV19; D gene: NA; J gene: TRBJ1-1; clone size: NA; CDR3 DNA: TGTGCCAGTAGTAAAGGAGGGAACACTGAAGCTTTCTTT; CDR3 protein: CASSKGGNTEAFF
V gene: TRBV2; D gene: NA; J gene: TRBJ2-2; clone size: NA; CDR3 DNA: TGTGCCAGCAGTACCATTAACACCGGGGAGCTGTTTTTT; CDR3 protein: CASSTINTGELFF
V gene: TRBV11-2; D gene: NA; J gene: TRBJ2-1; clone size: NA; CDR3 DNA: TGTGCCAGCAGCTTATTGCGGAGCTCCTACAATGAGCAGTTCTTC; CDR3 protein: CASSLLRSSYNEQFF
V gene: TRBV9; D gene: NA; J gene: TRBJ2-3; clone size: NA; CDR3 DNA: TGTGCCAGCAGCGCGCTTATTTGGTCCACCGCGGGCACGCAGTATTTT; CDR3 protein: CASSALIWSTAGTQYF
V gene: TRBV19; D gene: NA; J gene: TRBJ1-5; clone size: NA; CDR3 DNA: TGTGCCAGTAGTATGAGAGGGCAGGGAGTCCAGCCCCAGCATTTT; CDR3 protein: CASSMRGQGVQPQHF